This T cell receptor beta chain was sequenced in a study of control samples from healthy donors and cancer patients. This clone has a handful of counts. This table comes from immunoSEQ multiplex PCR, and its TCRdb copy is limited to in-frame clones, with some not included. The table has 100,000 or so clones, roughly 90% seen once. With 4 bases clipped from V and 5 bases from J, the junction kept 11 bases outside the gene matches. Per the germline V gene, CDR1 is KGHSH and CDR2 is LQKENI. The CDR3 extends over 16 amino acids. This TCR came from a woman in her twenties or thirties in good health. Sequenced sample: blood. The chain has TRBV18 and TRBJ2-1; the match to TRBD1 covers 7 bases. The CDR3 loop is CASSLRQGRGHNEQFF. Written as DNA, the CDR3 is TGTGCCAGCTCACTTCGACAGGGTCGAGGTCACAATGAGCAGTTCTTC.